Shown below are 10 T cell receptor beta chains from a single sample sequenced in a study of neoadjuvant anti-PD-1 for oral cavity cancer (dated by TCRdb to about 2021). Libraries were made using the immunoSEQ multiplex PCR assay. This is the immuneACCESS table as TCRdb keeps it, with only in-frame sequences that have V and J called. A part of the clones is gone; compared with another copy, unresolved V genes explain less than half, and the rest is unexplained. Across this sample there are under 20,000 clones, with more than 70% seen only once. More than 2.5% of the sample goes to the ten largest clones. The meaning of the sample's time point label: before neoadjuvant nivolumab. The sequenced sample was PBMCs, obtained before nivolumab (anti-PD-1) treatment. The receptors stem from a person between 35 and 79 years old with oral cavity squamous cell carcinoma.

There are a few counts of this clone. This sequence joins TRBV28 and TRBJ2-1; tentatively, D is TRBD2 (5 bases). Trimming pared 2 bases from V and 3 bases from J, leaving 11 bases between. Germline lookup yields CDR1 MDHEN and CDR2 SYDVKM. The CDR3 covers 15 residues. DNA of the CDR3: TGTGCCAGCAGTTTACTTGCGGGCGTCTACAATGAGCAGTTCTTC. It encodes CASSLLAGVYNEQFF.

The chain employs TRBV29-1 and TRBJ2-7; D possibly uses TRBD1 or TRBD2 (5 bases each). Trimming left V 6 bases short and J 0 bases short, with 21 bases between. Germline loops: CDR1 SQVTM, CDR2 ANQGSEA. The CDR3 is 16 residues long. CDR3 bases: TGCAGCGTGGCCCCCGGGACCTTAGAGACCTCCTACGAGCAGTACTTC. This sequence encodes CSVAPGTLETSYEQYF.

The V call is TRBV4-2, the J call TRBJ1-2; D ambiguous. Germline loops: CDR1 LGHNA, CDR2 YNFKEQ. Trimming shortened V by 0 bases and J by 0 bases, and 20 bases separated the two germline ends. This CDR3 contains 19 residues. CDR3 region: CASSQEYISGLSSNYGYTF. The CDR3 DNA is TGTGCCAGCAGCCAAGAGTATATTTCGGGCCTCTCCTCTAACTATGGCTACACCTTC.

This chain uses TRBV5-1 with TRBJ2-1; tentative D call: TRBD2 (6 bases). V lost 0 bases and J lost 2, with 12 bases in between. The V gene's germline CDR1 is SGHRS and CDR2 YFSETQ. The CDR3 is 16 residues long. The CDR3 is CASSLEHSGTYNEQFF. As DNA, the CDR3 is TGCGCCAGCAGCTTGGAGCATAGCGGCACCTACAATGAGCAGTTCTTC.

The chain is built from TRBV2 and TRBJ2-5, with D maybe TRBD2 (5 bases). V was cut by 8 bases and J by 5 bases, with 15 bases left in between. This CDR3 is built from 13 residues. Germline CDR1 and CDR2: SNHLY and FYNNEI. CDR3 in DNA: TGTGCCAGCTGGGAGCCTCCCAGGGAGACCCAGTACTTC. Its protein is CASWEPPRETQYF.

The rearrangement joins TRBV4-2 to TRBJ1-2; tentatively, D is TRBD1 (5 bases). Looked up from germline, CDR1 is LGHNA and CDR2 is YNFKEQ. The CDR3 runs 17 residues. Trimming pared 1 base from V and 1 base from J, leaving 16 bases between. The CDR3 loop reads CASSQGPPDSINYGYTF. The CDR3 bases are TGTGCCAGCAGCCAAGGTCCCCCAGACAGCATTAACTATGGCTACACCTTC.

The CDR3 is CASSQDPAKLDRGSYNSPLHF. The CDR3 coding sequence is TGTGCCAGCAGCCAAGATCCGGCAAAACTAGACAGGGGCTCCTATAATTCACCCCTCCACTTT. The genes are TRBV14 and TRBJ1-6, with 8 positions matching TRBD1. This CDR3 spans 21 amino acids. The germline gives CDR1 SGHDN, CDR2 FVKESK. After removal of 0 bases from V and 0 bases from J, the junction contained 13 bases not matched to a gene.

The chain combines TRBV2 with TRBJ1-6; D is unclear. Trimming pared 0 bases from V and 7 bases from J, leaving 10 bases between. This CDR3 has 15 residues. Germline CDR1 reads SNHLY; CDR2 reads FYNNEI. CDR3 amino acids: CASSEAGFTNSPLHF. The DNA of the CDR3 is TGTGCCAGCAGTGAAGCGGGGTTTACCAATTCACCCCTCCACTTT.

The chain couples TRBV9 to TRBJ1-1; 7 bases match TRBD1. With 3 bases clipped from V and 0 bases from J, the junction kept 5 bases outside the gene matches. This CDR3 has 15 amino acids. Germline assignment: CDR1 SGDLS and CDR2 YYNGEE. The chain's CDR3 is CASSGPGTVNTEAFF. The CDR3 DNA is TGTGCCAGCAGCGGACCCGGGACAGTGAACACTGAAGCTTTCTTT.

This clone has just a few counts. The junction departs from germline at one end; a sequencing error may be responsible. The chain is built from TRBV7-9 and TRBJ2-1, with 8 bases aligning to TRBD2. The CDR3 spans 17 residues. Germline lookup yields CDR1 SEHNR and CDR2 FQNEAQ (reference sequence). CDR3 nucleotides: TGTGCCAGCAGCTTATCCGGGGGGGCGTCCTCCCACAATGAGCAGTTCTTC. Residues: CASSLSGGASSHNEQFF.